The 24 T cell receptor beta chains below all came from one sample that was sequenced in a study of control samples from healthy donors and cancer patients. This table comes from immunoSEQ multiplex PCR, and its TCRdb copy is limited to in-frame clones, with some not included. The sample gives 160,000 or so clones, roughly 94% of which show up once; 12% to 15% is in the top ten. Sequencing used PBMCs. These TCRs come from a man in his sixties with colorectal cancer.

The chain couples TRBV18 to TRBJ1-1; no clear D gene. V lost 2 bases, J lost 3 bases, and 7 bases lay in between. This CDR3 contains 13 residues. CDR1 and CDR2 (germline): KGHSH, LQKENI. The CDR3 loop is CASSPGLDTEAFF. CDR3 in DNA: TGTGCCAGCTCACCAGGGCTTGACACTGAAGCTTTCTTT. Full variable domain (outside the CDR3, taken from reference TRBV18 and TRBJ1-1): NAGVMQNPRHLVRRRGQEARLRCSPMKGHSHVYWYRQLPEEGLKFMVYLQKENIIDESGMPKERFSAEFPKEGPSILRIQQVVRGDSAAYFCASSPGLDTEAFFGQGTRLTVV.

The DNA for the CDR3 is TGTGCCAGCAGCGTAGGGGCGCCCGGGGGCTACACCTTC. Protein product: CASSVGAPGGYTF. The chain couples TRBV9 to TRBJ1-2; D is undetermined. Per germline, CDR1 SGDLS and CDR2 YYNGEE. The germline V and J ends were trimmed by 0 bases and 8 bases, with 11 bases remaining between them. The CDR3 extends over 13 amino acids. Using reference TRBV9 and TRBJ1-2 for the parts outside the CDR3, the full variable domain is DSGVTQTPKHLITATGQRVTLRCSPRSGDLSVYWYQQSLDQGLQFLIQYYNGEERAKGNILERFSAQQFPDLHSELNLSSLELGDSALYFCASSVGAPGGYTFGSGTRLTVV.

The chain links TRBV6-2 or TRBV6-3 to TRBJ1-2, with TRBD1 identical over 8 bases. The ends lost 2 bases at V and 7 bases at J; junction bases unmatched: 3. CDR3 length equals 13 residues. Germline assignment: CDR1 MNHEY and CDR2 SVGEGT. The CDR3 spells CASSYGQGGGYTF. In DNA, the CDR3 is TGTGCCAGCAGTTACGGACAGGGCGGTGGCTACACCTTC.

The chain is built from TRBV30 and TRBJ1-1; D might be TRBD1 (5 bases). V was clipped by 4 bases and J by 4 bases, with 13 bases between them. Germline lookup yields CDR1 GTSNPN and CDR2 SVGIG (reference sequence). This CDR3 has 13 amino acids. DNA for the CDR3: TGTGCCTGGACCCGGGGGGGAGGCACTGAAGCTTTCTTT. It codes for CAWTRGGGTEAFF.

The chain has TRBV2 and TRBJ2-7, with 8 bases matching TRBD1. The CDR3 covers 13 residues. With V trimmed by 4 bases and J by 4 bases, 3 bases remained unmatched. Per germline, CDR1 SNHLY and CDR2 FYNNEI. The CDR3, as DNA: TGTGCCAGCAGTGCAGGGGGCCAATACGAGCAGTACTTC. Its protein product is CASSAGGQYEQYF. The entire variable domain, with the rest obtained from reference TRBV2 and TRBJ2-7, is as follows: EPEVTQTPSHQVTQMGQEVILRCVPISNHLYFYWYRQILGQKVEFLVSFYNNEISEKSEIFDDQFSVERPDGSNFTLKIRSTKLEDSAMYFCASSAGGQYEQYFGPGTRLTVT.

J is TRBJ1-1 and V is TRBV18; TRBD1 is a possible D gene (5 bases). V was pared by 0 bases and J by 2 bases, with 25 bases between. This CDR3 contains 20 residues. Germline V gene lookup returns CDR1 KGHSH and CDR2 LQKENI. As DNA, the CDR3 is TGTGCCAGCTCACCACCGATGCAAACGGGACTCCTAAACTCCAACACTGAAGCTTTCTTT. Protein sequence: CASSPPMQTGLLNSNTEAFF.

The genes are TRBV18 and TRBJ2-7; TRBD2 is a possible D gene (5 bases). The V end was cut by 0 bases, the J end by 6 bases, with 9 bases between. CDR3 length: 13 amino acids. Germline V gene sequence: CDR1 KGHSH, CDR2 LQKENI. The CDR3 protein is CASSPPVGVEQYF. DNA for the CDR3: TGTGCCAGCTCACCACCGGTCGGGGTCGAGCAGTACTTC.

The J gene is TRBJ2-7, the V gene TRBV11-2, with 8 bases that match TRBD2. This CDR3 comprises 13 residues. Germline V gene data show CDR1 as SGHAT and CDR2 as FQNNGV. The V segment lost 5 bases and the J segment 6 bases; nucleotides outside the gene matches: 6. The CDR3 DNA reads TGTGCCAGCAGCCGCCCGGGGGGGACCGAGCAGTACTTC. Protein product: CASSRPGGTEQYF. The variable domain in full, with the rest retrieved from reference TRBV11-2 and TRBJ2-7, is EAGVAQSPRYKIIEKRQSVAFWCNPISGHATLYWYQQILGQGPKLLIQFQNNGVVDDSQLPKDRFSAERLKGVDSTLKIQPAKLEDSAVYLCASSRPGGTEQYFGPGTRLTVT.

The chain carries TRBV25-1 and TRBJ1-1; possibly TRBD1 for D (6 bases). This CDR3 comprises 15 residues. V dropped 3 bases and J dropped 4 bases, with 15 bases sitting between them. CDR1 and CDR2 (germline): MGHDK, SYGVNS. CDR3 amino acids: CASSDPEGGFTEAFF. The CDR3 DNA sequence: TGTGCCAGCAGTGACCCCGAGGGGGGATTCACTGAAGCTTTCTTT.

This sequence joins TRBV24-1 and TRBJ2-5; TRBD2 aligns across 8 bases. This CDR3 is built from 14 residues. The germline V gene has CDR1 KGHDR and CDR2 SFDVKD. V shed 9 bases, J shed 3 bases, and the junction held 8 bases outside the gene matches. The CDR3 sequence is CATAETSVEETQYF. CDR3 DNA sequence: TGTGCCACCGCCGAGACTAGCGTGGAAGAGACCCAGTACTTC.

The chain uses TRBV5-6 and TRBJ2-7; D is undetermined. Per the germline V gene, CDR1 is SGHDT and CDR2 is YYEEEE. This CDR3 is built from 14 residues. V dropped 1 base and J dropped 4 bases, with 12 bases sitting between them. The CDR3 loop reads CASSLNLTPYEQYF. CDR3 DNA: TGTGCCAGCAGCTTGAACCTAACGCCTTACGAGCAGTACTTC.

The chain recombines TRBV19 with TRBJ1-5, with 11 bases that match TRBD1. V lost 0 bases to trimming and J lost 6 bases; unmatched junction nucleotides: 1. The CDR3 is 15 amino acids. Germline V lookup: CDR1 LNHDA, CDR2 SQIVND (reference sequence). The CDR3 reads CASSIEGQGGQPQHF. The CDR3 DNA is TGTGCCAGTAGTATAGAGGGACAGGGGGGTCAGCCCCAGCATTTT.

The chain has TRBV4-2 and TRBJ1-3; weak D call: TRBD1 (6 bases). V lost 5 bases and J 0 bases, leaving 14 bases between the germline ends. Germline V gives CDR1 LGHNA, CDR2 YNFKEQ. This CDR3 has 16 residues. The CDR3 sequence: CASSSTPGDSGNTIYF. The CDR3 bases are TGTGCCAGCAGCAGCACCCCAGGGGACTCTGGAAACACCATATATTTT.

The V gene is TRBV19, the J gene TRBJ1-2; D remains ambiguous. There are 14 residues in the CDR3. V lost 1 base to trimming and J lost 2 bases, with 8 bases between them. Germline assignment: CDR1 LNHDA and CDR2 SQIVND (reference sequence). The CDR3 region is CASSIADGNYGYTF. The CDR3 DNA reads TGTGCCAGTAGTATAGCGGACGGAAACTATGGCTACACCTTC.

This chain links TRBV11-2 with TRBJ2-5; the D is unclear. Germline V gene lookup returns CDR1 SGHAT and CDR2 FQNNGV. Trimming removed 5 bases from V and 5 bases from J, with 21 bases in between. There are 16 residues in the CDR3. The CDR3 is CASSPSNRASLETQYF. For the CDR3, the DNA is TGTGCCAGCAGCCCATCCAATAGGGCTAGTCTCGAGACCCAGTACTTC.

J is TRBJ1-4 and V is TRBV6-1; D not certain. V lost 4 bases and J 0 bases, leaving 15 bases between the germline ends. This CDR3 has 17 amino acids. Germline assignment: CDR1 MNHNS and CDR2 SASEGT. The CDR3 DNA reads TGTGCCAGCAGTGGACGAGTCCCGATTGCAACTAATGAAAAACTGTTTTTT. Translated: CASSGRVPIATNEKLFF.

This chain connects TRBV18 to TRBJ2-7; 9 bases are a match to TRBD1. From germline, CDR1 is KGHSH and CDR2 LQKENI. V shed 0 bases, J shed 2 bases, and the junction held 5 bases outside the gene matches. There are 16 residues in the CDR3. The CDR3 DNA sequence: TGTGCCAGCTCACCACCGGGACAGGGATCCCCCTACGAGCAGTACTTC. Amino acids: CASSPPGQGSPYEQYF.

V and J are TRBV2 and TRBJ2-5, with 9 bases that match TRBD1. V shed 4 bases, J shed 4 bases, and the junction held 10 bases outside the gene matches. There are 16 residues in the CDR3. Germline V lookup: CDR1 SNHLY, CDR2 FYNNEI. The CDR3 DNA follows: TGTGCCAGCAGTGGAGCGGGACAGGGTAGTCGAGAGACCCAGTACTTC. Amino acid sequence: CASSGAGQGSRETQYF. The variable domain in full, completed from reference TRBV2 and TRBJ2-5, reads EPEVTQTPSHQVTQMGQEVILRCVPISNHLYFYWYRQILGQKVEFLVSFYNNEISEKSEIFDDQFSVERPDGSNFTLKIRSTKLEDSAMYFCASSGAGQGSRETQYFGPGTRLLVL.

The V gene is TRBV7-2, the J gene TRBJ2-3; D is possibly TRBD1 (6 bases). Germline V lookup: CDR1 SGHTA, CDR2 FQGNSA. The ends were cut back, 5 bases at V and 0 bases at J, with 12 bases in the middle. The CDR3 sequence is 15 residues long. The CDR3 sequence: CASSTGQTSTDTQYF. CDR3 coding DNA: TGTGCCAGCAGCACAGGACAGACTAGCACAGATACGCAGTATTTT.

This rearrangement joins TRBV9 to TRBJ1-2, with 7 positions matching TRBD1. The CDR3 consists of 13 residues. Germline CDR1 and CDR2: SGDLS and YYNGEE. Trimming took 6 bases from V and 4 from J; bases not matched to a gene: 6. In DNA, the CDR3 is TGTGCCAGCACCGGGACAGAACCCTATGGCTACACCTTC. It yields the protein CASTGTEPYGYTF.

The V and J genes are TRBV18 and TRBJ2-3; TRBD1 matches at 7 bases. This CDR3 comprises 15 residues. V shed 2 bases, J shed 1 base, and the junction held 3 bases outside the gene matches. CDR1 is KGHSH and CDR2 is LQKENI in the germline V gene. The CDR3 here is CASSPLQGGTDTQYF. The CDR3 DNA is TGTGCCAGCTCACCATTGCAGGGGGGCACAGATACGCAGTATTTT.

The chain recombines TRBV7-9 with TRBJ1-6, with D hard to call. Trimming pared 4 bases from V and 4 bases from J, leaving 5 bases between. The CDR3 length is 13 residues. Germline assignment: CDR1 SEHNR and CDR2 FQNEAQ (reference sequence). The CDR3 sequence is CASSSLYNSPLHF. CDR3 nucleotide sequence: TGTGCCAGCAGCTCGCTTTATAATTCACCCCTCCACTTT.

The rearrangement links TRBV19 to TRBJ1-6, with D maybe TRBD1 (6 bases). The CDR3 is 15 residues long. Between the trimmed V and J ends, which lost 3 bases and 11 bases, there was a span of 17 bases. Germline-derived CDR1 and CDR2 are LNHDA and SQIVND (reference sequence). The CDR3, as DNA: TGTGCCAGTAGTATCAGCCAGGGACAATCGACACCCCTCCACTTT. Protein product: CASSISQGQSTPLHF.

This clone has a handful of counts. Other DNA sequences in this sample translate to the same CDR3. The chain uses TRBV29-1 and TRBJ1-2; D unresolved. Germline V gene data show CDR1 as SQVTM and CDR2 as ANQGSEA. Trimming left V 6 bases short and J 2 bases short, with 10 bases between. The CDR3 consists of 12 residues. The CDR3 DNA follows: TGCAGCGTCGCGGGAGGGAACTATGGCTACACCTTC. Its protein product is CSVAGGNYGYTF.